The 32 T cell receptor beta chains below were found in one sample sequenced in a study of blood T cell repertoires in COVID-19 (dated by TCRdb to about 2020). Library method: the immunoSEQ multiplex PCR assay. TCRdb mirrors the immuneACCESS table, restricted to in-frame sequences. Some clones are absent from its copies; in checked studies, under half trace to an unresolved V gene, and the reason for the others is unknown. The sample yields some 240,000 clones; approximately 83% were counted once. The top ten hold roughly 3.1% of the sample. The sequenced material came from PBMCs or T cells enriched from blood (not recorded which). The source of these receptors is a woman aged 40 to 55 with acute COVID-19.

The chain carries TRBV7-3 and TRBJ1-1; 8 bases agree with TRBD1. Germline CDR1 is SGHTA and CDR2 is FQGTGA. J lost 5 bases, V lost 6 bases, and 8 bases had no gene match. The CDR3 runs 14 residues. CDR3 amino acids: CASRPRQGRTEAFF. Here the CDR3 DNA reads TGTGCCAGCAGGCCCCGACAGGGGCGAACTGAAGCTTTCTTT.

V usage is TRBV6-6 and J usage is TRBJ2-2, with 7 bases matching TRBD1. CDR3 length: 15 amino acids. CDR1 MNHNY and CDR2 SVGAGI come from the germline V gene (reference sequence). J gave up 5 bases and V 4 bases, and 7 bases lay outside the gene matches. CDR3 nucleotide sequence: TGTGCCAGCAGTTTTTCGGGACAGAAAACCGGGGAGCTGTTTTTT. It specifies CASSFSGQKTGELFF.

J is TRBJ2-2 and V is TRBV6-5; D is perhaps TRBD1 (5 bases). The germline CDR1 and CDR2 sequences are MNHEY and SVGAGI. This CDR3 contains 14 residues. The ends were cut back, 9 bases at V and 3 bases at J, with 14 bases in the middle. CDR3 bases: TGTGCCAGTAATCAGGGCGTTGACACCGGGGAGCTGTTTTTT. It yields the protein CASNQGVDTGELFF.

This chain links TRBV14 with TRBJ1-2; TRBD1 might be the D (5 bases). Germline-derived CDR1 and CDR2 are SGHDN and FVKESK. Deletions cut 6 bases from V and 2 bases from J, with 16 bases between. The CDR3 has 15 amino acids. The CDR3 spells CASSPDIRVNYGYTF. The CDR3 DNA reads as TGTGCCAGCAGTCCGGACATCCGCGTGAACTATGGCTACACCTTC.

The J gene is TRBJ1-5, the V gene TRBV19; 7 bases agree with TRBD1. Germline V CDR1 and CDR2: LNHDA, SQIVND (reference sequence). The CDR3 is 16 amino acids. The V segment lost 0 bases and the J segment 5 bases; nucleotides outside the gene matches: 7. CDR3 nucleotides: TGTGCCAGTAGTATAGATTTATGGGACAGCTATCAGCCCCAGCATTTT. It is translated as CASSIDLWDSYQPQHF.

The rearrangement links TRBV24-1 to TRBJ1-1; 7 bases line up with TRBD1. Germline values: CDR1 KGHDR, CDR2 SFDVKD. The CDR3 has 14 amino acids. V trimming: 7 bases; J trimming: 0 bases; junction bases outside the gene matches: 4. The CDR3 DNA is TGTGCCACCAGACAGGGGCCAATGAACACTGAAGCTTTCTTT. Its translation: CATRQGPMNTEAFF.

V is TRBV24-1 and J is TRBJ1-2, with D possibly being TRBD1 (6 bases). The V gene's germline CDR1 is KGHDR and CDR2 SFDVKD. The CDR3 is 15 amino acids. With 3 bases removed from V and 8 bases from J, the gap between germline ends came to 18 bases. The CDR3, as DNA: TGTGCCACCAGTGATGCAGCCAGGGGATTGTCGGGCTACACCTTC. As protein: CATSDAARGLSGYTF.

This clone was counted only a few times. This chain uses TRBV7-9 with TRBJ2-1, with TRBD2 identical over 9 bases. The germline CDR1 and CDR2 sequences are SEHNR and FQNEAQ (reference sequence). The CDR3 runs to 18 residues. With 2 bases clipped from V and 7 bases from J, the junction kept 15 bases outside the gene matches. CDR3 sequence: CASSLPPRLAGNRNEQFF. The CDR3 bases are TGTGCCAGCAGCTTACCGCCGAGGCTAGCGGGGAACAGGAATGAGCAGTTCTTC.

This clone was recorded many times. This sequence joins TRBV30 and TRBJ1-6; the D is unclear. V lost 0 bases and J lost 10, with 10 bases in between. Germline V gene data show CDR1 as GTSNPN and CDR2 as SVGIG (reference sequence). The CDR3 has 13 amino acids. The CDR3 nucleotides are TGTGCCTGGAGTGTTAATCCGGGGTCACCCCTCCACTTT. Protein sequence: CAWSVNPGSPLHF.

This clone is a singleton in its sample. The rearrangement links TRBV10-2 to TRBJ2-5, with a weak D call TRBD2 (5 bases). Per germline, CDR1 WSHSY and CDR2 SAAADI. Trimming stripped 6 bases from V and 1 base from J, with 6 bases between. The CDR3 loop spans 12 amino acids. For the CDR3, the DNA is TGCGCCAGCAGGAGCGGCCAAGAGACCCAGTACTTC. Translating it yields CASRSGQETQYF.

This clone was found once. This chain links TRBV10-3 with TRBJ2-2; TRBD2 matches at 13 bases. J lost 0 bases, V lost 3 bases, and 4 bases had no gene match. Germline values: CDR1 ENHRY, CDR2 SYGVKD. The CDR3 consists of 18 residues. CDR3: CAISEQGLAGPNTGELFF. CDR3 nucleotide sequence: TGTGCCATCAGTGAACAGGGACTAGCGGGACCGAACACCGGGGAGCTGTTTTTT.

This chain connects TRBV9 to TRBJ2-1, with 9 nucleotides matching TRBD2. The germline CDR1 and CDR2 sequences are SGDLS and YYNGEE. This CDR3 comprises 14 residues. V gave up 5 bases and J gave up 6 bases; unmatched junction bases: 6. In nucleotides, the CDR3 is TGTGCCAGCAGTACCATAGCGGGAGCCAATGAGCAGTTCTTC. It yields the protein CASSTIAGANEQFF.

This chain connects TRBV4-1 to TRBJ1-1, with unresolved D. The CDR3 spans 13 residues. Germline V lookup: CDR1 MGHRA, CDR2 YSYEKL. V was trimmed by 0 bases and J by 3 bases, leaving 5 bases between them. The DNA for the CDR3 is TGCGCCAGCAGCCAAGATTTAGACACTGAAGCTTTCTTT. Translated: CASSQDLDTEAFF.

The chain uses TRBV12-5 and TRBJ2-3; D remains unclear. The CDR3 has 16 amino acids. The germline CDR1 and CDR2 sequences are LGHNT and FRNRAP. Trimming shortened V by 0 bases and J by 0 bases, and 10 bases separated the two germline ends. CDR3 residues: CASGLVLRSSTDTQYF. The DNA of the CDR3 is TGTGCTAGTGGTTTGGTTCTGCGTTCTAGCACAGATACGCAGTATTTT.

The chain couples TRBV27 to TRBJ1-2; no definite D call. This CDR3 region has 13 residues. The V end lost 6 bases, the J end lost 7 bases, and 15 bases lay between the germline ends. The germline V gene has CDR1 MNHEY and CDR2 SMNVEV (reference sequence). The CDR3 nucleotides read TGTGCCAGCAGAGCGACCGCCGGGGTTGGCTACACCTTC. Translated: CASRATAGVGYTF.

The chain links TRBV19 to TRBJ2-5; TRBD2 matches 8 bases. This CDR3 has 15 amino acids. The germline V gene encodes CDR1 LNHDA and CDR2 SQIVND (reference sequence). V lost 7 bases to trimming and J lost 4 bases; unmatched junction nucleotides: 11. DNA of the CDR3: TGTGCCAGTAACCGAAGACTAGCGCAGGGAGAGACCCAGTACTTC. Translated, it gives CASNRRLAQGETQYF.

The rearrangement links TRBV29-1 to TRBJ1-2; weak D call: TRBD1 (6 bases). This CDR3 spans 14 amino acids. Trimming removed 5 bases at V and 1 base at J, with 14 bases between. The germline V gene has CDR1 SQVTM and CDR2 ANQGSEA. This CDR3 reads CSVSTGTVNYGYTF. The CDR3 coding sequence is TGCAGCGTTTCAACAGGGACGGTTAACTATGGCTACACCTTC.

This clone was counted a single time. The chain employs TRBV5-1 and TRBJ2-2; 8 positions match TRBD1. CDR1 is SGHRS and CDR2 is YFSETQ in the germline V gene. The CDR3 spans 15 residues. V lost 0 bases, J lost 7 bases, and 5 bases stayed unmatched. CDR3 residues: CASSLADRGDGELFF. CDR3 coding DNA: TGCGCCAGCAGCTTGGCCGACAGGGGAGACGGGGAGCTGTTTTTT.

This sequence joins TRBV29-1 and TRBJ1-4; tentatively, D is TRBD1 (6 bases). The CDR3 runs 13 residues. V lost 7 bases to trimming and J lost 8 bases, with 17 bases between them. Germline assignment: CDR1 SQVTM and CDR2 ANQGSEA. The CDR3 sequence: CSAEVPGHEKLFF. The CDR3 coding sequence is TGCAGCGCGGAAGTCCCGGGACACGAAAAACTGTTTTTT.

This chain links TRBV4-2 with TRBJ2-1, with D tentatively TRBD1 (6 bases). Trimming pared 0 bases from V and 4 bases from J, leaving 13 bases between. In germline, CDR1 is LGHNA, CDR2 YNFKEQ. CDR3 length: 16 amino acids. Here the CDR3 DNA reads TGTGCCAGCAGCCAAGATGGGACCGGGACATACAATGAGCAGTTCTTC. It codes for CASSQDGTGTYNEQFF.

The gene calls are TRBV2 and TRBJ2-1, with TRBD1 identical over 7 bases. The CDR3 is 12 residues long. The germline CDR1 and CDR2 sequences are SNHLY and FYNNEI. V shed 11 bases, J shed 4 bases, and the junction held 5 bases outside the gene matches. The CDR3 sequence is CAGQVLYNEQFF. The CDR3 nucleotides are TGTGCCGGACAGGTCCTTTACAATGAGCAGTTCTTC.

The chain couples TRBV11-3 to TRBJ2-5, with a tentative D call TRBD1 (6 bases). Looked up from germline, CDR1 is SGHNT and CDR2 is YENEEA. The CDR3 runs to 17 residues. V lost 6 bases to trimming and J lost 5 bases, with 25 bases between them. CDR3 nucleotide sequence: TGTGCCAGCAGTCCCCCTCCTACAGGGAAAGTGAAGGAGACCCAGTACTTC. Its translation is CASSPPPTGKVKETQYF.

This clone has only a few counts. The chain is built from TRBV29-1 and TRBJ1-4, with 9 bases identical to TRBD1. The ends lost 3 bases at V and 2 bases at J; junction bases unmatched: 1. CDR1 and CDR2 (germline): SQVTM, ANQGSEA. The CDR3 runs to 14 residues. CDR3: CSVEGTGTNEKLFF. CDR3 sequence (DNA): TGCAGCGTTGAGGGGACAGGGACTAATGAAAAACTGTTTTTT.

This chain links TRBV27 with TRBJ2-7; 7 nucleotides match TRBD2. CDR3 length: 15 amino acids. Trimming at V came to 6 bases and at J to 0 bases, leaving 8 bases not matched to a gene. Germline CDR1 reads MNHEY; CDR2 reads SMNVEV (reference sequence). The CDR3 DNA follows: TGTGCCAGCAGACCACGACTAGCTAACTCCTACGAGCAGTACTTC. Its translation: CASRPRLANSYEQYF.

This clone occurred once. The V and J genes are TRBV27 and TRBJ2-1, with D perhaps TRBD1 (5 bases). Germline values: CDR1 MNHEY, CDR2 SMNVEV (reference sequence). The CDR3 is made up of 13 amino acids. Trimming shortened V by 6 bases and J by 1 base, and 7 bases separated the two germline ends. In DNA form, the CDR3 reads TGTGCCAGCAGACAGGCATCCTACAATGAGCAGTTCTTC. This codes for CASRQASYNEQFF.

This clone was picked up a small number of times. V gene TRBV13 combines with J gene TRBJ2-5; TRBD2 matches at 8 bases. The CDR3 runs 15 residues. From germline, CDR1 is PRHDT and CDR2 FYEKMQ (reference sequence). V lost 5 bases and J lost 5; bases outside the gene matches: 10. CDR3 amino acids: CASSRKLADSETQYF. For the CDR3, the DNA is TGTGCCAGCAGCCGCAAACTAGCGGATTCGGAGACCCAGTACTTC. Combining the CDR3 with reference TRBV13 and TRBJ2-5 gives the whole variable domain AAGVIQSPRHLIKEKRETATLKCYPIPRHDTVYWYQQGPGQDPQFLISFYEKMQSDKGSIPDRFSAQQFSDYHSELNMSSLELGDSALYFCASSRKLADSETQYFGPGTRLLVL.

The chain uses TRBV4-1 and TRBJ2-1; D ambiguous. Germline V gene data show CDR1 as MGHRA and CDR2 as YSYEKL. This CDR3 is built from 12 residues. V lost 2 bases, J lost 5 bases, and 4 bases lay in between. The CDR3 DNA reads as TGCGCCAGCAGCCAACTCGACAATGAGCAGTTCTTC. Residues: CASSQLDNEQFF.

V is TRBV6-1 and J is TRBJ1-2, with 7 bases that match TRBD1. J was trimmed by 5 bases and V by 4 bases; bases with no gene match: 22. There are 19 residues in the CDR3. Germline loops: CDR1 MNHNS, CDR2 SASEGT. The CDR3 sequence is CASSAIPTRFVRGKYGYTF. The CDR3 nucleotides read TGTGCCAGCAGTGCAATCCCAACGCGGTTTGTCAGGGGGAAGTATGGCTACACCTTC.

J is TRBJ1-2 and V is TRBV28, with TRBD1 as a possible D gene (6 bases). This CDR3 is built from 15 residues. Per the germline V gene, CDR1 is MDHEN and CDR2 is SYDVKM. V shed 6 bases and J shed 5 bases, with 19 bases lying between them. CDR3 coding DNA: TGTGCCAGCAGCCCTGGCCCCAGGGGCGGGTATGGCTACACCTTC. It is translated as CASSPGPRGGYGYTF.

The J gene is TRBJ2-7, the V gene TRBV2, with 9 bases identical to TRBD2. V dropped 5 bases and J dropped 7; count of bases not matched to a gene: 15. The germline V gene encodes CDR1 SNHLY and CDR2 FYNNEI. The CDR3 sequence is 16 residues long. CDR3 protein: CASSLGGLAGSGEQYF. CDR3 nucleotides: TGTGCCAGCAGTTTAGGCGGGCTAGCGGGATCTGGGGAGCAGTACTTC.

The chain couples TRBV10-3 to TRBJ2-1; 14 bases are shared with TRBD2. V shed 7 bases, J shed 4 bases, and the junction held 6 bases outside the gene matches. The CDR3 extends over 16 amino acids. Germline values: CDR1 ENHRY, CDR2 SYGVKD. The CDR3 sequence: CAIIGTSGSQYNEQFF. The DNA for the CDR3 is TGTGCCATCATCGGGACTAGCGGGAGCCAATACAATGAGCAGTTCTTC.

V and J are TRBV9 and TRBJ1-5; possibly TRBD1 for D (5 bases). The CDR3 contains 13 residues. From germline, CDR1 is SGDLS and CDR2 YYNGEE. V was pared by 4 bases and J by 7 bases, with 12 bases between. The CDR3 sequence is CASSQGVGQPQHF. CDR3 DNA: TGTGCCAGCAGCCAGGGTGTTGGACAGCCCCAGCATTTT.